These 27 T cell receptor beta chains share one sample of origin, sequenced in a study of glioma-infiltrating T cells after dendritic cell vaccination (dated by TCRdb to the mid-2010s). What the time point label conveys for this sample: after dendritic cell vaccination, including at tumor progression/relapse. Library creation used the immunoSEQ multiplex PCR assay. TCRdb obtained this table from immuneACCESS and retained in-frame rearrangements with V and J assigned. These tables miss some clones; where compared with another copy, unresolved V genes account for less than half of the shortfall, and the remainder is unexplained. The sample yields some 90,000 clones; approximately 78% were counted once. 2% to 2.5% of the sample is held by the ten biggest clonotypes. The sample consisted of blood, taken after dendritic cell vaccination. The receptors derive from a human donor with glioblastoma.

J is TRBJ2-3 and V is TRBV5-1; D perhaps matches TRBD2 (7 bases). The CDR3 covers 16 residues. Trimming pared 0 bases from V and 3 bases from J, leaving 14 bases between. CDR1 and CDR2 from the germline V gene are SGHRS and YFSETQ. CDR3 protein: CASSLEGGVLTDTQYF. CDR3 DNA: TGCGCCAGCAGCTTGGAGGGGGGGGTGCTGACAGATACGCAGTATTTT.

V gene TRBV6-1 combines with J gene TRBJ2-5, with D perhaps TRBD1 (5 bases). There are 15 residues in the CDR3. Germline CDR1 MNHNS, CDR2 SASEGT. Trimming cost V 2 bases and J 0 bases, with 10 bases left between them. As DNA, the CDR3 is TGTGCCAGCAGTGAAAGGTCAGGGAACCAAGAGACCCAGTACTTC. It encodes CASSERSGNQETQYF.

This sequence joins TRBV7-9 and TRBJ1-4; D unresolved. CDR1 and CDR2 from the germline V gene are SEHNR and FQNEAQ (reference sequence). Trimming removed 4 bases from V and 5 bases from J, with 8 bases in between. The CDR3 has 13 amino acids. The CDR3 sequence is CASSSTENEKLFF. DNA for the CDR3: TGTGCCAGCAGCTCAACGGAGAATGAAAAACTGTTTTTT.

The V gene is TRBV28, the J gene TRBJ1-1; D perhaps matches TRBD1 (5 bases). This CDR3 has 13 amino acids. Germline CDR1 and CDR2: MDHEN and SYDVKM. V dropped 11 bases and J dropped 1 base, with 14 bases sitting between them. The DNA for the CDR3 is TGTGCCTGCATCCAGGGTTCGAACACTGAAGCTTTCTTT. Residues: CACIQGSNTEAFF.

The rearrangement uses TRBV5-1 and TRBJ1-1, with D uncertain. This CDR3 spans 14 amino acids. Germline lookup yields CDR1 SGHRS and CDR2 YFSETQ. Trimming cost V 0 bases and J 0 bases, with 6 bases left between them. The CDR3 is CASSLAPVNTEAFF. CDR3 in DNA: TGCGCCAGCAGCTTGGCACCAGTGAACACTGAAGCTTTCTTT.

V gene TRBV5-4 combines with J gene TRBJ2-7; 9 bases map to TRBD2. V was clipped by 0 bases and J by 3 bases; unmatched bases: 7. There are 16 residues in the CDR3. Germline V gene sequence: CDR1 SGHNT, CDR2 YYREEE (reference sequence). The CDR3 coding sequence is TGTGCCAGCAGCTTGGACGCGGGACTAGCCCTCTACGAGCAGTACGTC. Its protein is CASSLDAGLALYEQYV.

The V and J genes are TRBV4-1 and TRBJ1-2; 11 positions agree with TRBD1. CDR1 and CDR2 from the germline V gene are MGHRA and YSYEKL. The J segment lost 1 base and the V segment lost 2 bases, leaving 3 bases of the junction unmatched. The CDR3 totals 16 residues. CDR3 loop: CASSQIGTGGNYGYTF. The CDR3 DNA reads as TGCGCCAGCAGCCAAATAGGGACAGGGGGTAACTATGGCTACACCTTC.

The CDR3 loop reads CASSRTGNTEAFF. Written as DNA, the CDR3 is TGTGCCAGCAGCAGGACAGGGAACACTGAAGCTTTCTTT. This chain joins TRBV11-2 and TRBJ1-1; 7 nucleotides align to TRBD1. V shed 5 bases and J 1 base; nucleotides not matched to a gene: 1. This CDR3 is built from 13 residues. Germline values: CDR1 SGHAT, CDR2 FQNNGV.

The chain couples TRBV5-4 to TRBJ1-1, with 9 bases fitting TRBD1. This CDR3 spans 17 amino acids. Per germline, CDR1 SGHNT and CDR2 YYREEE (reference sequence). J was trimmed by 2 bases and V by 0 bases; bases with no gene match: 8. CDR3 loop: CASSLGQGVYINTEAFF. The CDR3 coding sequence is TGTGCCAGCAGCTTGGGACAGGGGGTCTATATCAACACTGAAGCTTTCTTT.

This sequence joins TRBV6-5 and TRBJ1-6; D unclear. The V gene's germline CDR1 is MNHEY and CDR2 SVGAGI. The CDR3 runs to 12 residues. Trimming took off 6 bases at V and 7 bases at J, with 7 bases between the two ends. The DNA of the CDR3 is TGTGCCAGCAGGGACTGGAATTCACCCCTCCACTTT. Its translation is CASRDWNSPLHF.

The chain combines TRBV10-3 with TRBJ2-2; 11 bases line up with TRBD1. The V gene end was trimmed by 6 bases and the J gene end by 6 bases; junction bases not matched to a gene: 3. The CDR3 extends over 14 amino acids. CDR1 ENHRY and CDR2 SYGVKD come from the germline V gene. CDR3 nucleotide sequence: TGTGCCATCAGGATGGGACAGGGGGCCGGGGAGCTGTTTTTT. Amino acids: CAIRMGQGAGELFF.

This clone showed up just once. The chain links TRBV5-6 to TRBJ2-1; D not resolved. This CDR3 is 12 amino acids long. Deletions cut 4 bases from V and 8 bases from J, with 10 bases between. The V gene's germline CDR1 is SGHDT and CDR2 YYEEEE. CDR3 DNA: TGTGCCAGCAGCCGAGCTGTGGATGAGCAGTTCTTC. It yields the protein CASSRAVDEQFF.

The CDR3 DNA is TGTGCCAGTAGAGGACTAGCGGACAAACGGAGCTCCTACAATGAGCAGTTCTTC. Protein sequence: CASRGLADKRSSYNEQFF. This rearrangement joins TRBV28 to TRBJ2-1; 10 bases map to TRBD2. After removal of 9 bases from V and 0 bases from J, the junction contained 14 bases not matched to a gene. CDR3 length: 18 residues. Germline V gives CDR1 MDHEN, CDR2 SYDVKM.

The V and J genes are TRBV6-5 and TRBJ1-5; a possible D gene is TRBD1 (5 bases). The CDR3 sequence is 12 residues long. Germline CDR1 MNHEY, CDR2 SVGAGI. Trimming left V 6 bases short and J 6 bases short, with 9 bases between. The CDR3: CASSLQGQPQHF. In nucleotides, the CDR3 is TGTGCCAGCAGCCTCCAGGGTCAGCCCCAGCATTTT.

J is TRBJ1-3 and V is TRBV6-6; 7 bases align to TRBD1. Germline loops: CDR1 MNHNY, CDR2 SVGAGI (reference sequence). The J segment lost 3 bases and the V segment lost 0 bases, leaving 5 bases of the junction unmatched. The CDR3 has 16 amino acids. The CDR3 nucleotides are TGTGCCAGCAGTTACTCCCTAGACAGGGTTGGAAACACCATATATTTT. Translating it yields CASSYSLDRVGNTIYF.

This chain connects TRBV19 to TRBJ2-1; 11 bases fit TRBD2. The J segment lost 7 bases and the V segment lost 5 bases, leaving 7 bases of the junction unmatched. The CDR3 contains 15 residues. CDR1 is LNHDA and CDR2 is SQIVND in the germline V gene (reference sequence). The CDR3 reads CASSPRLAGLNEQFF. CDR3 nucleotides: TGTGCCAGTAGTCCGCGACTAGCGGGGCTAAATGAGCAGTTCTTC. Full variable domain (outside the CDR3, taken from reference TRBV19 and TRBJ2-1): DGGITQSPKYLFRKEGQNVTLSCEQNLNHDAMYWYRQDPGQGLRLIYYSQIVNDFQKGDIAEGYSVSREKKESFPLTVTSAQKNPTAFYLCASSPRLAGLNEQFFGPGTRLTVL.

The rearrangement uses TRBV30 and TRBJ1-2, with D perhaps matching TRBD1 (5 bases). Trimming took 0 bases from V and 2 from J, leaving 13 bases between them. The CDR3 totals 15 residues. CDR1 and CDR2 (germline): GTSNPN, SVGIG (reference sequence). CDR3 in DNA: TGTGCCTGGAGTGTAGGGGTTAAGGGGAACTATGGCTACACCTTC. Its protein is CAWSVGVKGNYGYTF. Supplemented by reference TRBV30 and TRBJ1-2, the full variable domain reads SQTIHQWPATLVQPVGSPLSLECTVEGTSNPNLYWYRQAAGRGLQLLFYSVGIGQISSEVPQNLSASRPQDRQFILSSKKLLLSDSGFYLCAWSVGVKGNYGYTFGSGTRLTVV.

This rearrangement joins TRBV7-9 to TRBJ2-3; TRBD2 is a possible D gene (6 bases). The CDR3 is made up of 16 amino acids. V was cut by 1 base and J by 0 bases, with 11 bases left in between. Germline CDR1 and CDR2: SEHNR and FQNEAQ (reference sequence). The CDR3: CASSLGSSASTDTQYF. CDR3 nucleotide sequence: TGTGCCAGCAGCTTAGGCTCTAGCGCAAGCACAGATACGCAGTATTTT.

The chain is built from TRBV6-5 and TRBJ1-2; 11 bases match TRBD1. The CDR3 is made up of 16 amino acids. V shed 0 bases, J shed 5 bases, and the junction held 5 bases outside the gene matches. Germline lookup yields CDR1 MNHEY and CDR2 SVGAGI. CDR3 in amino acids: CASSYSPDRGLYGYTF. The CDR3 coding sequence is TGTGCCAGCAGTTACTCGCCGGACAGGGGGCTTTATGGCTACACCTTC.

The chain links TRBV23-1 to TRBJ2-7; 8 nucleotides line up with TRBD2. TRBV23-1 is labeled an ORF, and its function is uncertain. V gave up 4 bases and J gave up 4 bases; unmatched junction bases: 15. This CDR3 has 17 amino acids. CDR3 sequence reads: CASSLKRTSGGAYEQYV. CDR3 DNA: TGCGCCAGCAGTCTGAAACGTACTAGCGGAGGGGCTTACGAGCAGTACGTC.

The chain links TRBV5-1 to TRBJ2-3; 7 bases line up with TRBD2. After removal of 0 bases from V and 6 bases from J, the junction contained 7 bases not matched to a gene. From germline, CDR1 is SGHRS and CDR2 YFSETQ. This CDR3 is 15 amino acids long. As DNA, the CDR3 is TGCGCCAGCAGCTTGGATTGGGGGGGAGGTGATACGCAGTATTTT. This encodes CASSLDWGGGDTQYF.

The rearrangement joins TRBV6-1 to TRBJ1-5; possibly TRBD1 for D (6 bases). This CDR3 region has 12 residues. The ends were cut back, 10 bases at V and 4 bases at J, with 11 bases in the middle. Germline loops: CDR1 MNHNS, CDR2 SASEGT. CDR3 nucleotide sequence: TGTGCCACCACAGGGTGGAATCAGCCCCAGCATTTT. It specifies CATTGWNQPQHF.

In its sample, this clone was seen a few times. The chain uses TRBV18 and TRBJ1-1; 8 nucleotides align to TRBD1. V was pared by 3 bases and J by 1 base, with 7 bases of the junction left unmatched. CDR3 size: 16 residues. Germline loops: CDR1 KGHSH, CDR2 LQKENI. CDR3 bases: TGTGCCAGCTCACCGATGACAGGGGCCCCGAACACTGAAGCTTTCTTT. Encoded protein: CASSPMTGAPNTEAFF.

The gene calls are TRBV5-1 and TRBJ1-4; 7 nucleotides line up with TRBD1. Per germline, CDR1 SGHRS and CDR2 YFSETQ. CDR3 length equals 14 residues. V was clipped by 5 bases and J by 6 bases; unmatched bases: 7. For the CDR3, the DNA is TGCGCCAGCAGTGAGCAGGGGGTTGATGAAAAACTGTTTTTT. This sequence encodes CASSEQGVDEKLFF.

The chain carries TRBV14 and TRBJ1-1; unclear D gene. Trimming shortened V by 2 bases and J by 1 base, and 5 bases separated the two germline ends. The CDR3 contains 13 residues. The V gene's germline CDR1 is SGHDN and CDR2 FVKESK. The CDR3 region is CASSQSENTEAFF. The CDR3 DNA reads TGTGCCAGCAGCCAAAGCGAGAACACTGAAGCTTTCTTT.

This clone was seen once. The chain has TRBV12-5 and TRBJ2-2, with D unclear. Germline V gene data show CDR1 as LGHNT and CDR2 as FRNRAP. V was pared by 7 bases and J by 3 bases, with 3 bases between. This CDR3 region has 11 residues. In DNA form, the CDR3 reads TGTGCTAGTGCCTACACCGGGGAGCTGTTTTTT. Translation: CASAYTGELFF.

The chain joins TRBV5-6 to TRBJ1-3; perhaps TRBD1 as D (5 bases). The CDR3 contains 14 residues. The V end lost 1 base, the J end lost 4 bases, and 9 bases lay between the germline ends. The germline gives CDR1 SGHDT, CDR2 YYEEEE. The CDR3 DNA sequence: TGTGCCAGCAGCTTGATCCAGGGAGGAAACACCATATATTTT. The encoded protein is CASSLIQGGNTIYF.